The 22 T cell receptor beta chains in this list originate from one sample, sequenced in a study of patients and donors after allogeneic stem cell transplantation. TCRdb reprocessed the RT-PCR reads via MiXCR and lists one record per CDR3 protein. The table records about 100,000 distinct CDR3 sequences, approximately 40% of them present only once. The specimen sequenced was blood, either unsorted or a sorted T cell fraction (not recorded which). All receptors come from a human donor who was either an allogeneic HSCT recipient or a stem cell or donor lymphocyte infusion donor (not recorded which). It is not recorded whose cells these are; they may come from a transplant donor.

This clonotype was seen only a few times. The chain joins TRBV27 to TRBJ1-6; 8 bases match TRBD1. The CDR3 covers 14 residues. V shed 3 bases and J 7 bases; nucleotides not matched to a gene: 2. The germline CDR1 and CDR2 sequences are MNHEY and SMNVEV (reference sequence). The DNA of the CDR3 is TGTGCCAGCAGTTTGGACAGGGTGAATTCACCCCTCCACTTT. Protein product: CASSLDRVNSPLHF.

The chain is built from TRBV7-2 and TRBJ2-1; 7 positions agree with TRBD2. Germline CDR1 is SGHTA and CDR2 is FQGNSA. The CDR3 is made up of 16 amino acids. Trimming took 4 bases from V and 10 from J; bases not matched to a gene: 16. CDR3: CASSSLRDYSPEEQFF. Written as DNA, the CDR3 is TGTGCCAGCAGCTCCCTCCGGGACTACTCGCCTGAGGAGCAGTTCTTC.

This chain links TRBV29-1 with TRBJ1-1; the D is unclear. CDR3 length: 12 residues. Looked up from germline, CDR1 is SQVTM and CDR2 is ANQGSEA. With 0 bases removed from V and 5 bases from J, the gap between germline ends came to 7 bases. The CDR3 reads CSVEDPGTEAFF. As DNA, the CDR3 is TGCAGCGTTGAAGATCCTGGAACTGAAGCTTTCTTT.

This chain links TRBV6-6 with TRBJ1-5; D gene ambiguous. From germline, CDR1 is MNHNY and CDR2 SVGAGI (reference sequence). Trimming took off 2 bases at V and 4 bases at J, with 12 bases between the two ends. This CDR3 region has 15 residues. In DNA, the CDR3 is TGTGCCAGCAGTTACCCAGGTAGTGATAATCAGCCCCAGCATTTT. This encodes CASSYPGSDNQPQHF.

This clonotype has a count of ten or more. V is TRBV5-5 and J is TRBJ2-3; the D is unclear. Per germline, CDR1 SGHKS and CDR2 YYEKEE (reference sequence). This CDR3 is built from 13 residues. The germline V and J ends were trimmed by 0 bases and 3 bases, with 5 bases remaining between them. CDR3 in DNA: TGTGCCAGCAGCTTGGGCCCAACAGATACGCAGTATTTT. The encoded protein is CASSLGPTDTQYF.

The rearrangement links TRBV12-3 or TRBV12-4 to TRBJ2-1, with D perhaps matching TRBD2 (6 bases). V lost 4 bases to trimming and J lost 9 bases, with 10 bases between them. There are 12 residues in the CDR3. In nucleotides, the CDR3 is TGTGCCAGCAGTTCGGAGGGCGGTGAGCAGTTCTTC. Translation gives CASSSEGGEQFF.

The CDR3 loop is CASSHAGLASYNEQFF. CDR3 bases: TGTGCCAGCAGCCATGCGGGACTAGCGAGCTACAATGAGCAGTTCTTC. The V gene is TRBV4-2, the J gene TRBJ2-1, with 10 bases identical to TRBD2. The CDR3 covers 16 residues. Germline-derived CDR1 and CDR2 are LGHNA and YNFKEQ. V shed 3 bases and J 3 bases; nucleotides not matched to a gene: 5.

The table lists this clonotype with a few counts. The chain recombines TRBV2 with TRBJ1-5; 10 bases are a match to TRBD1. This CDR3 spans 15 amino acids. Unmatched junction bases numbered 8, after V lost 5 bases and J lost 7 bases. Germline-derived CDR1 and CDR2 are SNHLY and FYNNEI. CDR3 sequence: CASSMTGGLVQPQHF. The CDR3 DNA sequence: TGTGCCAGCAGTATGACAGGGGGCCTCGTACAGCCCCAGCATTTT.

The rearrangement links TRBV11-2 to TRBJ1-3; weak D call: TRBD1 (6 bases). CDR3 length equals 16 residues. V lost 1 base and J 0 bases, leaving 10 bases between the germline ends. Looked up from germline, CDR1 is SGHAT and CDR2 is FQNNGV. The CDR3 is CASSLVRGRSGNTIYF. Here the CDR3 DNA reads TGTGCCAGCAGCTTAGTCAGGGGCCGCTCTGGAAACACCATATATTTT.

J is TRBJ2-6 and V is TRBV5-1; 8 nucleotides match TRBD2. CDR1 and CDR2 from the germline V gene are SGHRS and YFSETQ. The J segment lost 0 bases and the V segment lost 0 bases, leaving 2 bases of the junction unmatched. The CDR3 loop spans 17 amino acids. The CDR3 is CASSLEGLGSGANVLTF. For the CDR3, the DNA is TGCGCCAGCAGCTTGGAGGGACTAGGCTCTGGGGCCAACGTCCTGACTTTC.

CDR3 DNA sequence: TGTGCCAGCAGCTCAAGCCCGTTGCAGTATTTT. This codes for CASSSSPLQYF. The genes are TRBV7-2 and TRBJ2-3; D gene unclear. The CDR3 consists of 11 residues. CDR1 is SGHTA, CDR2 FQGNSA, per germline. The ends were cut back, 4 bases at V and 11 bases at J, with 10 bases in the middle.

This clonotype was picked up a small number of times. The gene calls are TRBV6-5 and TRBJ2-7; 10 nucleotides agree with TRBD2. The V gene end was trimmed by 2 bases and the J gene end by 2 bases; junction bases not matched to a gene: 3. The CDR3 loop spans 15 amino acids. Germline CDR1 and CDR2: MNHEY and SVGAGI. The CDR3 bases are TGTGCCAGCAGTTACGAGCTAGCGGGAGCCTACGAGCAGTACTTC. It is translated as CASSYELAGAYEQYF.

The J gene is TRBJ1-4, the V gene TRBV20-1, with TRBD1 identical over 12 bases. Germline V gives CDR1 DFQATT, CDR2 SNEGSKA (reference sequence). This CDR3 spans 14 amino acids. The V segment lost 8 bases and the J segment 4 bases; nucleotides outside the gene matches: 5. This chain's CDR3 is CSMGQGAVNEKLFF. CDR3 nucleotides: TGCAGTATGGGACAGGGGGCTGTTAATGAAAAACTGTTTTTT.

The sample holds a few counts of this clonotype. V usage is TRBV28 and J usage is TRBJ2-7; 10 bases line up with TRBD2. CDR1 and CDR2 from the germline V gene are MDHEN and SYDVKM. With 5 bases clipped from V and 4 bases from J, the junction kept 8 bases outside the gene matches. The CDR3 length is 15 residues. The CDR3 nucleotides read TGTGCCAGCAGTCCCAGCGGGAGGGCCCTTTACGAGCAGTACTTC. The encoded protein is CASSPSGRALYEQYF.

The sample holds a few counts of this clonotype. The gene calls are TRBV6-5 and TRBJ2-1, with 11 bases aligning to TRBD2. Germline trimming cut 6 bases from V and 4 bases from J; bases unmatched to any gene: 5. The CDR3 runs to 15 residues. Germline loops: CDR1 MNHEY, CDR2 SVGAGI. CDR3 DNA: TGTGCCAGCAGCCCCGGGACTAGCGGATACAATGAGCAGTTCTTC. It specifies CASSPGTSGYNEQFF.

V and J are TRBV4-2 and TRBJ1-3; no reliable D call. Germline-derived CDR1 and CDR2 are LGHNA and YNFKEQ. The CDR3 is made up of 17 amino acids. V gave up 0 bases and J gave up 0 bases, with 12 bases separating them. CDR3 protein: CASSQDLAGLSGNTIYF. Written as DNA, the CDR3 is TGTGCCAGCAGCCAAGATCTCGCAGGTCTCTCTGGAAACACCATATATTTT.

This chain joins TRBV20-1 and TRBJ1-5; no definite D call. The CDR3 loop spans 13 amino acids. V lost 6 bases and J 0 bases, leaving 9 bases between the germline ends. Germline V gene data show CDR1 as DFQATT and CDR2 as SNEGSKA (reference sequence). In DNA, the CDR3 is TGCAGTGCAAACTCTGATAGCAATCAGCCCCAGCATTTT. Translation: CSANSDSNQPQHF.

The V and J genes are TRBV20-1 and TRBJ2-3; 7 bases are a match to TRBD2. This CDR3 spans 14 amino acids. The V gene end was trimmed by 3 bases and the J gene end by 2 bases; junction bases not matched to a gene: 5. The germline V gene encodes CDR1 DFQATT and CDR2 SNEGSKA (reference sequence). The CDR3 is CSARGLPNTDTQYF. The CDR3 DNA reads TGCAGTGCTAGGGGACTACCGAACACAGATACGCAGTATTTT.

The chain carries TRBV29-1 and TRBJ2-7; no reliable D call. The CDR3 sequence is 16 residues long. The germline V and J ends were trimmed by 1 base and 2 bases, with 18 bases remaining between them. The germline V gene has CDR1 SQVTM and CDR2 ANQGSEA. The CDR3 sequence: CSVEGLSDQVTYEQYF. Written as DNA, the CDR3 is TGCAGCGTTGAAGGCCTTTCAGACCAGGTAACCTACGAGCAGTACTTC.

J is TRBJ1-5 and V is TRBV7-2; 8 positions match TRBD1. The CDR3 is 14 amino acids. The germline V gene encodes CDR1 SGHTA and CDR2 FQGNSA. Unmatched junction bases numbered 4, after V lost 3 bases and J lost 6 bases. Here the CDR3 DNA reads TGTGCCAGCAGCTTCAGGACAGGGCGTCAGCCCCAGCATTTT. Translating gives CASSFRTGRQPQHF.

This clonotype has more than one count but fewer than ten. This chain uses TRBV25-1 with TRBJ1-3; the D is unclear. V lost 2 bases, J lost 3 bases, and 8 bases lay in between. The length of the CDR3 is 14 residues. Germline V gives CDR1 MGHDK, CDR2 SYGVNS. CDR3 residues: CASSEGGSGNTIYF. CDR3 coding DNA: TGTGCCAGCAGTGAAGGTGGCAGTGGAAACACCATATATTTT.

In nucleotides, the CDR3 is TGTGCCAGCTGTCAGCGGTCCTACGAGCAGTACTTC. Protein sequence: CASCQRSYEQYF. The V gene is TRBV12-3 or TRBV12-4, the J gene TRBJ2-7; possible D gene TRBD2, 5 bases. The CDR3 runs to 12 residues. The V gene lost 8 bases and the J gene lost 1 base, with 9 bases spanning the gap.